This TCR beta chain originates from a study of human T cells and chemical hapten exposure. This clonotype was detected ten times or more. Original processing methods: Ranging from about 20,000 to 690,600, TCR counts per sample had a median value of around 94,000. A single record per CDR3 protein comes from TCRdb applying MiXCR to the RACE reads. Here the V and J calls rest on TCRdb's processing, not on the authors' analysis. The table has 350,000 to 450,000 distinct CDR3 sequences, approximately 5% seen once. The CDR3 contains 15 residues. Germline CDR1 and CDR2: SQVTM and ANQGSEA. The V segment lost 4 bases and the J segment 3 bases; nucleotides outside the gene matches: 10. Time point indicated: pre-sensitization, week 0. Treatment here: therapeutic diphenylcyclopropenone sensitization with weekly scalp DPC.

The receptor was isolated from a woman between 45 and 60 years old with alopecia areata. Some clones in this sample may be carry-over from other donors' samples. This sample comprised whole blood, obtained in connection with sensitization to the hapten diphenylcyclopropenone (DPC). The chain links TRBV29-1 to TRBJ2-5, with 8 positions matching TRBD2. CDR3 sequence: CSVVLASGYEETQYF. The CDR3 nucleotides read TGCAGCGTTGTTCTGGCTAGCGGGTACGAAGAGACCCAGTACTTC. The full variable domain, its missing parts supplied by reference TRBV29-1 and TRBJ2-5, is SAVISQKPSRDICQRGTSLTIQCQVDSQVTMMFWYRQQPGQSLTLIATANQGSEATYESGFVIDKFPISRPNLTFSTLTVSNMSPEDSSIYLCSVVLASGYEETQYFGPGTRLLVL.